What follows are 17 T cell receptor beta chains derived from one specimen sequenced in a study of T cells in Graves' hyperthyroidism and ophthalmopathy. Template material for amplifying TCR beta CDR3 regions consisted of RNA transcripts. The HTBI primer set drove a first-round RT-PCR of the TCR CDR3. TCRdb itself ran the multiplex PCR reads through MiXCR, one entry per CDR3 protein. The table has approximately 700,000 distinct CDR3 sequences, approximately 16% seen once; the top ten hold around 7.7%. Sequences were obtained from blood. The receptors here all came from a man between 18 and 29 years old with Graves' hyperthyroidism.

This clonotype was found many times. The chain uses TRBV9 and TRBJ2-5, with 11 bases matching TRBD1. Looked up from germline, CDR1 is SGDLS and CDR2 is YYNGEE. The CDR3 contains 15 residues. Germline trimming cut 3 bases from V and 4 bases from J; bases unmatched to any gene: 5. The CDR3 DNA is TGTGCCAGCAGCGCCCGGGGGACAGGGGGAGAGACCCAGTACTTC. Translated, it gives CASSARGTGGETQYF.

This chain connects TRBV6-1 to TRBJ2-3; no firm D call. Germline V gene data show CDR1 as MNHNS and CDR2 as SASEGT. This CDR3 has 13 residues. V was pared by 10 bases and J by 4 bases, with 15 bases between. The CDR3 nucleotides are TGTGCCACGAAAAGGGTAGGTTCAGATACGCAGTATTTT. As protein: CATKRVGSDTQYF.

This clonotype has a handful of counts. CDR3 bases: TGTGCCAGCAGAAGGTCTACTAGCTCCTACAATGAGCAGTTCTTC. Translated: CASRRSTSSYNEQFF. The chain recombines TRBV6-1 with TRBJ2-1, with D possibly being TRBD2 (5 bases). Trimming pared 6 bases from V and 0 bases from J, leaving 12 bases between. In germline, CDR1 is MNHNS, CDR2 SASEGT. The CDR3 extends over 15 amino acids.

This clonotype was recorded at least ten times. The V and J genes are TRBV7-3 and TRBJ1-1; D call uncertain. Looked up from germline, CDR1 is SGHTA and CDR2 is FQGTGA. The CDR3 runs to 13 residues. V dropped 5 bases and J dropped 6 bases, with 13 bases sitting between them. CDR3 sequence: CASSPTTNAEAFF. CDR3 DNA: TGTGCCAGCAGCCCAACAACTAACGCTGAAGCTTTCTTT.

This clonotype has a single count. This chain connects TRBV10-3 to TRBJ2-7; weak D call: TRBD2 (6 bases). The germline CDR1 and CDR2 sequences are ENHRY and SYGVKD. This CDR3 comprises 14 residues. V was clipped by 2 bases and J by 3 bases, with 11 bases between them. The CDR3 DNA reads TGTGCCATCAGTGAGGCGGGATCCTACTACGAGCAGTACTTC. It specifies CAISEAGSYYEQYF.

This chain connects TRBV5-6 to TRBJ2-5; D may match TRBD1 or TRBD2 (5 bases each). The ends were cut back, 4 bases at V and 2 bases at J, with 15 bases in the middle. CDR3 length: 15 residues. Germline lookup yields CDR1 SGHDT and CDR2 YYEEEE. The CDR3 DNA is TGTGCCAGCAGCGGGGGTATAGCGATTCAAGAGACCCAGTACTTC. It encodes CASSGGIAIQETQYF. Combining the CDR3 with reference TRBV5-6 and TRBJ2-5 gives the whole variable domain DAGVTQSPTHLIKTRGQQVTLRCSPKSGHDTVSWYQQALGQGPQFIFQYYEEEERQRGNFPDRFSGHQFPNYSSELNVNALLLGDSALYLCASSGGIAIQETQYFGPGTRLLVL.

This clonotype was detected ten times or more. V usage is TRBV12-3 or TRBV12-4 and J usage is TRBJ2-7; D not resolved. The ends were cut back, 3 bases at V and 3 bases at J, with 12 bases in the middle. CDR3 length equals 14 residues. The CDR3 region has the DNA TGTGCCAGCAGTTTTGGGTCTATAATCTACGAGCAGTACTTC. Encoded protein: CASSFGSIIYEQYF.

This clonotype was seen many times. The chain employs TRBV2 and TRBJ2-7, with TRBD2 identical over 7 bases. The CDR3 spans 15 residues. CDR1 is SNHLY and CDR2 is FYNNEI in the germline V gene. The V and J ends lost 7 bases and 4 bases, in that order; junction bases with no gene match: 13. This chain's CDR3 is CASIPQRGGIYEQYF. The CDR3 DNA is TGTGCCAGCATCCCACAGCGGGGAGGTATTTACGAGCAGTACTTC.

V usage is TRBV28 and J usage is TRBJ2-4; 13 bases are a match to TRBD2. V shed 2 bases and J 1 base; nucleotides not matched to a gene: 11. Per germline, CDR1 MDHEN and CDR2 SYDVKM. CDR3 length: 20 amino acids. The CDR3, as DNA: TGTGCCAGCAGTTTAGGGACTAGCGGGATGGGCGGAATGGCCAAAAACATTCAGTACTTC. Protein sequence: CASSLGTSGMGGMAKNIQYF.

J is TRBJ2-7 and V is TRBV20-1, with 14 bases aligning to TRBD2. Germline V gene data show CDR1 as DFQATT and CDR2 as SNEGSKA (reference sequence). This CDR3 is 15 amino acids long. The V segment lost 6 bases and the J segment 7 bases; nucleotides outside the gene matches: 11. The CDR3 loop reads CSALGLAGASVEQYF. CDR3 nucleotide sequence: TGCAGTGCCCTGGGACTAGCGGGAGCGAGCGTTGAGCAGTACTTC.

This rearrangement joins TRBV12-3 or TRBV12-4 to TRBJ2-5; D gene unclear. CDR3 length: 15 residues. The germline V and J ends were trimmed by 2 bases and 5 bases, with 15 bases remaining between them. The CDR3 loop reads CASSLSTPGMETQYF. CDR3 in DNA: TGTGCCAGCAGTTTAAGTACTCCGGGTATGGAGACCCAGTACTTC.

This clonotype was picked up many times. The chain carries TRBV18 and TRBJ1-2; 7 bases are shared with TRBD1. CDR3 length equals 15 residues. V shed 5 bases, J shed 3 bases, and the junction held 9 bases outside the gene matches. The V gene's germline CDR1 is KGHSH and CDR2 LQKENI. In DNA form, the CDR3 reads TGTGCCAGCTCAGATGTCCAGGGGGGAGACTATGGCTACACCTTC. This encodes CASSDVQGGDYGYTF.

This clonotype was detected ten times or more. This chain joins TRBV12-3 or TRBV12-4 and TRBJ2-7; no clear D. The CDR3 sequence is 11 residues long. The V gene lost 0 bases and the J gene lost 7 bases, with 4 bases spanning the gap. The CDR3 loop reads CASSLALEQYF. CDR3 DNA sequence: TGTGCCAGCAGTTTAGCGTTAGAGCAGTACTTC.

This clonotype has at least ten counts. The V and J genes are TRBV12-3 or TRBV12-4 and TRBJ2-3, with D maybe TRBD2 (5 bases). V lost 7 bases to trimming and J lost 1 base, with 12 bases between them. The CDR3 is 14 residues long. CDR3 loop: CASNTVGGTDTQYF. The CDR3 region has the DNA TGTGCCAGCAACACCGTGGGAGGCACAGATACGCAGTATTTT.

The table lists this clonotype with many counts. This chain connects TRBV5-1 to TRBJ2-5, with D uncertain. The CDR3 loop spans 14 amino acids. V lost 4 bases to trimming and J lost 4 bases, with 14 bases between them. Germline V lookup: CDR1 SGHRS, CDR2 YFSETQ. This CDR3 is CASSPAGVGETQYF. DNA for the CDR3: TGCGCCAGCAGCCCAGCAGGAGTGGGAGAGACCCAGTACTTC.

This clonotype showed up many times. The rearrangement links TRBV11-2 to TRBJ1-1, with a tentative D call TRBD1 (6 bases). V lost 5 bases, J lost 4 bases, and 11 bases lay in between. This CDR3 spans 13 amino acids. Germline CDR1 is SGHAT and CDR2 is FQNNGV. This CDR3 reads CASSGGWITEAFF. In DNA, the CDR3 is TGTGCCAGCAGCGGGGGCTGGATCACTGAAGCTTTCTTT.

The rearrangement uses TRBV2 and TRBJ1-5; D not certain. Deletions cut 7 bases from V and 6 bases from J, with 10 bases between. The germline gives CDR1 SNHLY, CDR2 FYNNEI. CDR3 length equals 12 residues. In DNA, the CDR3 is TGTGCCAGCAAAACTGGACGTCAGCCCCAGCATTTT. It encodes CASKTGRQPQHF. The full variable domain, its missing parts supplied by reference TRBV2 and TRBJ1-5, is EPEVTQTPSHQVTQMGQEVILRCVPISNHLYFYWYRQILGQKVEFLVSFYNNEISEKSEIFDDQFSVERPDGSNFTLKIRSTKLEDSAMYFCASKTGRQPQHFGDGTRLSIL.